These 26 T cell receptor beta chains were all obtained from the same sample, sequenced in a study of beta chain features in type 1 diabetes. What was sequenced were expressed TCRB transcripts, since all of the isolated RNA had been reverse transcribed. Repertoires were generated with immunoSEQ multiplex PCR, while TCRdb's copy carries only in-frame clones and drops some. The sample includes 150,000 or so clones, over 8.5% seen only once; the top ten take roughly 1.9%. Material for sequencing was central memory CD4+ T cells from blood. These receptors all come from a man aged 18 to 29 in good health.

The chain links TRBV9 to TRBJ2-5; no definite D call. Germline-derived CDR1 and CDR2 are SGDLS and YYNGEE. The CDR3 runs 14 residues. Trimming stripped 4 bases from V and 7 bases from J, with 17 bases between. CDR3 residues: CASSSHVMDGTQYF. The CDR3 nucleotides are TGTGCCAGCAGCTCCCACGTGATGGACGGGACCCAGTACTTC.

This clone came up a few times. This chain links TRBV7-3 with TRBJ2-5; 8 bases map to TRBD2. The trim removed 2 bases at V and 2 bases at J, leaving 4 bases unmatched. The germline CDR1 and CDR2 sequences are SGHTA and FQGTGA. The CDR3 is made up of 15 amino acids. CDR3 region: CASSLGTRRQETQYF. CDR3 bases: TGTGCCAGCAGCTTAGGGACTAGACGTCAAGAGACCCAGTACTTC.

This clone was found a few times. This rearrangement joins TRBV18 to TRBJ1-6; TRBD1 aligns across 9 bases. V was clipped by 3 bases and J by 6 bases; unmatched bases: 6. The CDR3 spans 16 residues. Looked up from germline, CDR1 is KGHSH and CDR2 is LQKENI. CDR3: CASSPGQGRGNSPLHF. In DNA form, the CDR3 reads TGTGCCAGCTCACCTGGACAGGGGAGGGGTAATTCACCCCTCCACTTT.

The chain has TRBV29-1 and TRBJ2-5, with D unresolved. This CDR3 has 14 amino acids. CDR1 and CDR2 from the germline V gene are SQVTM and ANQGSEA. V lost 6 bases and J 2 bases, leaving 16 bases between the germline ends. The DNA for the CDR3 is TGCAGCGTGGCGGTAGGTTCACCGCAAGAGACCCAGTACTTC. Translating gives CSVAVGSPQETQYF.

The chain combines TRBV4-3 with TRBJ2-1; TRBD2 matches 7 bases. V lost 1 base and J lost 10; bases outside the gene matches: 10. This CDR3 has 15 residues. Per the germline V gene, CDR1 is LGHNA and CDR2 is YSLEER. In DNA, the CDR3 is TGCGCCAGCAGCCAAGTGGCGGCGGGAGTACGGGAGCAGTTCTTC. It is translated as CASSQVAAGVREQFF.

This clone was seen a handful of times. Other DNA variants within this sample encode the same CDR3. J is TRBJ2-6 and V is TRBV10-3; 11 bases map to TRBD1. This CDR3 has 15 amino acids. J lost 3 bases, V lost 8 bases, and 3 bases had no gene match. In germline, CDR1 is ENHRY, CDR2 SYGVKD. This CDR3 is CAIGQGAGGANVLTF. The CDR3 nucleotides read TGTGCCATCGGACAGGGGGCCGGTGGGGCCAACGTCCTGACTTTC.

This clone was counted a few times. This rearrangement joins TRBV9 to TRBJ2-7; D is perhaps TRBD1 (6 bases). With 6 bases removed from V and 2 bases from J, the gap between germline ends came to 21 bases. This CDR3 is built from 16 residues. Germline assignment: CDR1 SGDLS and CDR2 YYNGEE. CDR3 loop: CASTDGPDRRPYEQYF. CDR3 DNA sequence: TGTGCCAGCACCGATGGACCCGACAGGCGGCCCTACGAGCAGTACTTC.

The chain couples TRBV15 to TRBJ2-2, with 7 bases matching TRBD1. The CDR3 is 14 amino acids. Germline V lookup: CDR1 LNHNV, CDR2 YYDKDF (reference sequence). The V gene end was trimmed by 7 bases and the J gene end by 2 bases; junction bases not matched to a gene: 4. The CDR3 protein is CATTQGRNTGELFF. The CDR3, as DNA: TGTGCCACCACACAGGGGCGAAACACCGGGGAGCTGTTTTTT.

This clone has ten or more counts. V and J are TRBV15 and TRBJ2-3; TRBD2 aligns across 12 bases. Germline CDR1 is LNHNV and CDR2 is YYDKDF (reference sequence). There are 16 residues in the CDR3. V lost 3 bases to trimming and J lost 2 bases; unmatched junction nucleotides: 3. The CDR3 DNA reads TGTGCCACCAGCAGCCGGACTAGCGGGGTCACAGATACGCAGTATTTT. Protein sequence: CATSSRTSGVTDTQYF.

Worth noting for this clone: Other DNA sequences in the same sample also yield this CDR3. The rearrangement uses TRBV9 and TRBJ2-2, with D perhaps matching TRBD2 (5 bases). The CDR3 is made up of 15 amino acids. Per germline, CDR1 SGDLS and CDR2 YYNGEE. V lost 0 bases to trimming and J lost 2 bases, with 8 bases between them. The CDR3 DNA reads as TGTGCCAGCAGCGTAGGGACTCCCAACACCGGGGAGCTGTTTTTT. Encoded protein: CASSVGTPNTGELFF.

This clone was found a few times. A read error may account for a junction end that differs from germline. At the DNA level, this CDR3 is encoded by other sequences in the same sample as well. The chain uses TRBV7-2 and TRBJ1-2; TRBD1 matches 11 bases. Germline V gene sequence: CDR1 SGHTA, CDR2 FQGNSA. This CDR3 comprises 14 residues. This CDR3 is CASRPGQGGYGYTF. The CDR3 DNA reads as TGCGCCAGCAGACCGGGACAGGGGGGTTATGGCTACACCTTC.

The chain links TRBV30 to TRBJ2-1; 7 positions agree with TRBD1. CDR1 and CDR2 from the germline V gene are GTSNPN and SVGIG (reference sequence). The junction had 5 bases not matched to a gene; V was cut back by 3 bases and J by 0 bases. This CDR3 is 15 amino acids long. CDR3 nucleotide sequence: TGTGCCTGGAGGCAAGGACAGGTCTCCTACAATGAGCAGTTCTTC. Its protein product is CAWRQGQVSYNEQFF.

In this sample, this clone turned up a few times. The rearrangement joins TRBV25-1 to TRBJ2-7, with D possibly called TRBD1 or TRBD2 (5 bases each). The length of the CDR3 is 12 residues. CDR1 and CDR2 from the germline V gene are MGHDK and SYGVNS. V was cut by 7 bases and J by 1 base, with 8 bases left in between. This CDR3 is CASMGESYEQYF. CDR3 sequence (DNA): TGTGCCAGCATGGGGGAATCCTACGAGCAGTACTTC.

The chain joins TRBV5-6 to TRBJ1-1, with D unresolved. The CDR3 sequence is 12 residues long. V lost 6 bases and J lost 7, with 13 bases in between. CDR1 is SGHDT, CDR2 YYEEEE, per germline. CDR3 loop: CASTLTSLEAFF. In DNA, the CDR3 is TGTGCCAGCACCTTAACGTCGCTTGAAGCTTTCTTT.

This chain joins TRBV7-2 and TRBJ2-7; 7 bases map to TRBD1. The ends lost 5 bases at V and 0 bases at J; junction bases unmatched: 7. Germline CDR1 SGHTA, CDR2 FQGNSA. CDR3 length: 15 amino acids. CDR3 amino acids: CASSAAGTVSYEQYF. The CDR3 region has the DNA TGTGCCAGCAGCGCCGCCGGGACAGTCTCCTACGAGCAGTACTTC.

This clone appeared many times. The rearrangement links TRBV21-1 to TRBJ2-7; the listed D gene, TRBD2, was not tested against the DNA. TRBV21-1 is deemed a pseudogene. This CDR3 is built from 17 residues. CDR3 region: CASSKRGGTTSPYEQYF. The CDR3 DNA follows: TGTGCCAGCAGCAAAAGGGGGGGGACGACTAGCCCCTACGAGCAGTACTTC.

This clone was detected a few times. The CDR3 nucleotides read TGTGCCAGCAGCCTTTCCGGGAGTGTGTCCTACGAGCAGTACTTC. This codes for CASSLSGSVSYEQYF. The gene calls are TRBV7-2 and TRBJ2-7; weak D call: TRBD2 (6 bases). CDR1 SGHTA and CDR2 FQGNSA come from the germline V gene. V lost 5 bases to trimming and J lost 1 base, with 15 bases between them. The CDR3 consists of 15 residues.

CDR3 loop: CSVLDRVTEAFF. The CDR3 region has the DNA TGCAGCGTTCTCGACAGGGTGACTGAAGCTTTCTTT. J is TRBJ1-1 and V is TRBV29-1; TRBD1 matches at 7 bases. Looked up from germline, CDR1 is SQVTM and CDR2 is ANQGSEA. The CDR3 is made up of 12 amino acids. Unmatched junction bases numbered 5, after V lost 5 bases and J lost 5 bases.

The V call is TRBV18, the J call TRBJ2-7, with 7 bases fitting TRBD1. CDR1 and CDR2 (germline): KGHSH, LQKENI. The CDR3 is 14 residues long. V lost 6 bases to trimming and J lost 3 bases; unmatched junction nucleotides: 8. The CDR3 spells CASSQGTDLYEQYF. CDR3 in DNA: TGTGCCAGCTCCCAAGGGACAGATCTCTACGAGCAGTACTTC.

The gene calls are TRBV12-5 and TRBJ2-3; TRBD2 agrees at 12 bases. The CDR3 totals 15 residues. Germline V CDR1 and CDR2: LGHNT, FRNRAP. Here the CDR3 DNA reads TGTCGTGAGACTAGCGGGGGACCATACACAGATACGCAGTATTTT. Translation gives CRETSGGPYTDTQYF. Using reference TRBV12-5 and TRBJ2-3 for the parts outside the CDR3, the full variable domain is DARVTQTPRHKVTEMGQEVTMRCQPILGHNTVFWYRQTMMQGLELLAYFRNRAPLDDSGMPKDRFSAEMPDATLATLKIQPSEPRDSAVYFCRETSGGPYTDTQYFGPGTRLTVL.

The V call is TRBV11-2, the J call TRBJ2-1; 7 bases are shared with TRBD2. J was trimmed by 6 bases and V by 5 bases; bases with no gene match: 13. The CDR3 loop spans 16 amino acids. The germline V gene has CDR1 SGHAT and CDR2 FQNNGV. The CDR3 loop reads CASSPSRGIRGNEQFF. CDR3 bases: TGTGCCAGCAGCCCCTCGCGGGGGATTAGGGGCAATGAGCAGTTCTTC. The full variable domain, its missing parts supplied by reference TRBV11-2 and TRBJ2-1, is EAGVAQSPRYKIIEKRQSVAFWCNPISGHATLYWYQQILGQGPKLLIQFQNNGVVDDSQLPKDRFSAERLKGVDSTLKIQPAKLEDSAVYLCASSPSRGIRGNEQFFGPGTRLTVL.

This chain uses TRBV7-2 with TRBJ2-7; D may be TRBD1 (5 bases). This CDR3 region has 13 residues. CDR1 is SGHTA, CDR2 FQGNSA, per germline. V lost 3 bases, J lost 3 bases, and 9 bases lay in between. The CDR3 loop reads CASSFSRDYEQYF. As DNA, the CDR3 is TGTGCCAGCAGCTTTTCCAGGGACTACGAGCAGTACTTC.

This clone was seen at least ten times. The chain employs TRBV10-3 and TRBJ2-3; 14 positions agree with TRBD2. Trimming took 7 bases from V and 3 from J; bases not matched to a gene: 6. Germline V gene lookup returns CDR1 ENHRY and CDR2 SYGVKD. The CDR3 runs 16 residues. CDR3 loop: CAIKVGLAGGTDTQYF. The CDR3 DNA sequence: TGTGCCATCAAGGTCGGACTAGCGGGGGGAACAGATACGCAGTATTTT.

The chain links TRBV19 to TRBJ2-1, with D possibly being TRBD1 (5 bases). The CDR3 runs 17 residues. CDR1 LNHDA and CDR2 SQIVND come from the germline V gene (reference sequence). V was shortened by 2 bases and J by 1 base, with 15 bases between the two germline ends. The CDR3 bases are TGTGCCAGTAGTATAAGAAGTAGGGCAGGGTCCTACAATGAGCAGTTCTTC. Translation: CASSIRSRAGSYNEQFF.

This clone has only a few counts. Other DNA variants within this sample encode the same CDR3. CDR3 sequence: CASSPRTGSYEQYF. CDR3 nucleotides: TGTGCCAGCAGCCCGAGGACAGGCTCCTACGAGCAGTACTTC. This chain links TRBV7-2 with TRBJ2-7, with TRBD1 matching 7 bases. After removal of 5 bases from V and 0 bases from J, the junction contained 4 bases not matched to a gene. Germline V lookup: CDR1 SGHTA, CDR2 FQGNSA. This CDR3 region has 14 residues.

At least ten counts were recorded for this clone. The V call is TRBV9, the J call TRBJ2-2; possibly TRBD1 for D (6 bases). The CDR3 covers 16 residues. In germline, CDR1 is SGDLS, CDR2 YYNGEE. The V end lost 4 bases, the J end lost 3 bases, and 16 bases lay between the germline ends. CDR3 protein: CASSSHPRGHTGELFF. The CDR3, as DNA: TGTGCCAGCAGCTCCCACCCCAGGGGTCACACCGGGGAGCTGTTTTTT.